A single sample is the source of the 26 T cell receptor beta chains below, sequenced in a study of blood T cell repertoires in COVID-19. Generated by immunoSEQ multiplex PCR, the TCRdb table keeps only in-frame clones and is missing some. The sample yields fewer than 250,000 clones, more than 65% seen once. The specimen was PBMCs or T cells enriched from blood (not recorded which). These receptors came from a woman aged 45-60 years with acute COVID-19.

The chain carries TRBV19 and TRBJ1-5; unclear D gene. The germline V and J ends were trimmed by 9 bases and 6 bases, with 24 bases remaining between them. The CDR3 totals 16 residues. CDR1 is LNHDA and CDR2 is SQIVND in the germline V gene (reference sequence). This CDR3 reads CASLPSRETLSQPQHF. The CDR3 bases are TGTGCCAGCCTCCCAAGTCGGGAGACTCTTAGTCAGCCCCAGCATTTT. Using reference TRBV19 and TRBJ1-5 for the parts outside the CDR3, the full variable domain is DGGITQSPKYLFRKEGQNVTLSCEQNLNHDAMYWYRQDPGQGLRLIYYSQIVNDFQKGDIAEGYSVSREKKESFPLTVTSAQKNPTAFYLCASLPSRETLSQPQHFGDGTRLSIL.

The genes are TRBV6-2 or TRBV6-3 and TRBJ2-3; 7 nucleotides agree with TRBD1. The CDR3 is made up of 17 amino acids. V lost 0 bases to trimming and J lost 2 bases; unmatched junction nucleotides: 8. CDR1 is MNHEY and CDR2 is SVGEGT in the germline V gene. The CDR3 DNA sequence: TGTGCCAGCAGTTACTCCGGGCTAGGGGGCCCCACAGATACGCAGTATTTT. Encoded protein: CASSYSGLGGPTDTQYF.

The rearrangement uses TRBV7-2 and TRBJ1-5; no reliable D call. CDR1 is SGHTA, CDR2 FQGNSA, per germline. The CDR3 consists of 13 residues. V gave up 5 bases and J gave up 6 bases, with 11 bases separating them. The CDR3, as DNA: TGTGCCAGCAGCACAGCGGGAGTTCAGCCCCAGCATTTT. Residues: CASSTAGVQPQHF.

This chain uses TRBV30 with TRBJ2-3; D not resolved. V lost 0 bases and J lost 6, with 13 bases in between. Germline CDR1 reads GTSNPN; CDR2 reads SVGIG (reference sequence). The CDR3 spans 14 residues. CDR3 region: CAWSVGGPMDTQYF. The DNA for the CDR3 is TGTGCCTGGAGTGTAGGCGGCCCCATGGATACGCAGTATTTT.

The chain has TRBV14 and TRBJ2-3; no definite D call. CDR3 length: 12 residues. Germline CDR1 is SGHDN and CDR2 is FVKESK. V was pared by 5 bases and J by 1 base, with 4 bases between. The CDR3 DNA reads TGTGCCAGCAGCGGAGGCACAGATACGCAGTATTTT. It yields the protein CASSGGTDTQYF.

At least ten counts were recorded for this clone. The chain couples TRBV4-1 to TRBJ2-3, with 10 bases identical to TRBD2. Germline trimming cut 4 bases from V and 3 bases from J; bases unmatched to any gene: 7. Germline lookup yields CDR1 MGHRA and CDR2 YSYEKL. CDR3 length: 16 residues. For the CDR3, the DNA is TGCGCCAGCAGCCGGGCTAGCGGGGGCGTAACAGATACGCAGTATTTT. It yields the protein CASSRASGGVTDTQYF.

CDR3 in amino acids: CASNLLQGTEAFF. In nucleotides, the CDR3 is TGTGCCAGCAACCTTTTACAGGGCACTGAAGCTTTCTTT. The chain has TRBV12-3 or TRBV12-4 and TRBJ1-1, with D maybe TRBD1 (6 bases). Between the trimmed V and J ends, which lost 7 bases and 4 bases, there was a span of 13 bases. The CDR3 extends over 13 amino acids.

This clone was counted between two and nine times. The rearrangement links TRBV10-3 to TRBJ2-7; the D gene is possibly TRBD1 (6 bases). Germline V lookup: CDR1 ENHRY, CDR2 SYGVKD. V lost 4 bases, J lost 1 base, and 11 bases lay in between. The CDR3 consists of 14 residues. The CDR3 nucleotides read TGTGCCATCAGTGGGCGAGGGGGATCCTACGAGCAGTACGTC. Amino acid sequence: CAISGRGGSYEQYV.

The count of this clone is one. The CDR3 protein is CASSYRQMNTEAFF. The CDR3 nucleotides read TGTGCCAGCAGTTACAGACAGATGAACACTGAAGCTTTCTTT. The rearrangement joins TRBV6-5 to TRBJ1-1; a possible D gene is TRBD1 (5 bases). Germline V gene lookup returns CDR1 MNHEY and CDR2 SVGAGI. V dropped 2 bases and J dropped 0 bases, with 7 bases sitting between them. The CDR3 runs 14 residues.

This clone was detected a few times. The chain has TRBV5-1 and TRBJ1-2, with a possible D match to TRBD1 (5 bases). The CDR3 runs to 12 residues. The germline V and J ends were trimmed by 5 bases and 5 bases, with 10 bases remaining between them. Germline V gives CDR1 SGHRS, CDR2 YFSETQ. The CDR3 sequence is CASSYQGYGYTF. In nucleotides, the CDR3 is TGCGCCAGCAGTTACCAGGGTTATGGCTACACCTTC.

This chain links TRBV7-3 with TRBJ1-1; D ambiguous. CDR3 size: 13 residues. V was clipped by 4 bases and J by 1 base, with 7 bases between them. Germline V gene lookup returns CDR1 SGHTA and CDR2 FQGTGA. The CDR3 DNA follows: TGTGCCAGCAGCTCCCAATGGAACACTGAAGCTTTCTTT. It yields the protein CASSSQWNTEAFF. Full variable domain (rest looked up from reference TRBV7-3 and TRBJ1-1): GAGVSQTPSNKVTEKGKYVELRCDPISGHTALYWYRQSLGQGPEFLIYFQGTGAADDSGLPNDRFFAVRPEGSVSTLKIQRTERGDSAVYLCASSSQWNTEAFFGQGTRLTVV.

This clone was seen more than once but under ten times. V usage is TRBV2 and J usage is TRBJ1-3; perhaps TRBD1 as D (6 bases). V was clipped by 7 bases and J by 3 bases, with 16 bases between them. Per the germline V gene, CDR1 is SNHLY and CDR2 is FYNNEI. The CDR3 is 15 residues long. CDR3 residues: CASTAEAGVGNTIYF. In DNA, the CDR3 is TGTGCCAGCACTGCGGAAGCAGGGGTTGGAAACACCATATATTTT.

The chain has TRBV2 and TRBJ1-5, with no clear D. Germline-derived CDR1 and CDR2 are SNHLY and FYNNEI. The CDR3 covers 13 residues. Trimming stripped 8 bases from V and 6 bases from J, with 14 bases between. CDR3 DNA sequence: TGTGCCAGCCTGGCTAATCGGGGTCAGCCCCAGCATTTT. Amino acids: CASLANRGQPQHF.

The chain has TRBV18 and TRBJ1-3; D remains ambiguous. CDR1 KGHSH and CDR2 LQKENI come from the germline V gene. The CDR3 is 15 residues long. V lost 2 bases, J lost 1 base, and 9 bases lay in between. For the CDR3, the DNA is TGTGCCAGCTCACCAACTCAGGCTTCTGGAAACACCATATATTTT. Translated, it gives CASSPTQASGNTIYF.

The table lists this clone with a count of one. CDR3 bases: TGTGCCAGTAGTTCCGGGACTAGCGGGAGGGATACGCAGTATTTT. As protein: CASSSGTSGRDTQYF. The chain carries TRBV19 and TRBJ2-3; 15 bases are a match to TRBD2. Germline lookup yields CDR1 LNHDA and CDR2 SQIVND (reference sequence). The junction had 3 bases not matched to a gene; V was cut back by 5 bases and J by 6 bases. This CDR3 region has 15 residues.

This clone was counted a single time. The chain combines TRBV12-5 with TRBJ1-1; D is ambiguous. In germline, CDR1 is LGHNT, CDR2 FRNRAP. V gave up 1 base and J gave up 2 bases, with 5 bases separating them. This CDR3 spans 13 amino acids. The CDR3 sequence is CASGLDLNTEAFF. CDR3 coding DNA: TGTGCTAGTGGTTTGGATCTAAACACTGAAGCTTTCTTT.

The chain is built from TRBV11-2 and TRBJ2-1; no reliable D call. The CDR3 covers 14 residues. CDR1 and CDR2 from the germline V gene are SGHAT and FQNNGV. The V gene lost 2 bases and the J gene lost 2 bases, with 7 bases spanning the gap. CDR3 region: CASSLLETYNEQFF. The CDR3 bases are TGTGCCAGCAGCTTACTAGAAACCTACAATGAGCAGTTCTTC.

J is TRBJ2-1 and V is TRBV5-1, with TRBD2 as a possible D gene (5 bases). V lost 5 bases and J lost 12, with 12 bases in between. Germline CDR1 is SGHRS and CDR2 is YFSETQ. The CDR3 length is 11 residues. The CDR3 reads CASSSGIGQFF. The CDR3 DNA is TGCGCCAGCAGTTCCGGGATTGGGCAGTTCTTC.

This clone occurred a few times. This rearrangement joins TRBV5-1 to TRBJ2-7; 13 bases align to TRBD2. CDR3 length equals 16 residues. CDR1 is SGHRS, CDR2 YFSETQ, per germline. V dropped 0 bases and J dropped 1; count of bases not matched to a gene: 1. The CDR3 spells CASSLELAGGSYEQYV. The DNA for the CDR3 is TGCGCCAGCAGCTTGGAACTAGCGGGGGGGTCCTACGAGCAGTACGTC.

This clone showed up just a few times. The CDR3 DNA sequence: TGTGCCAGCAGCCAAGAGGTTTCCAGCGGTTCCTACGAGCAGTACGTC. Translation: CASSQEVSSGSYEQYV. The chain links TRBV3-1 (or the pseudogene TRBV3-2) to TRBJ2-7; tentatively, D is TRBD2 (5 bases). Between the trimmed V and J ends, which lost 0 bases and 1 base, there was a span of 13 bases. The CDR3 is made up of 16 amino acids. The germline V gene encodes CDR1 LGHDT and CDR2 YNNKEL (reference sequence).

CDR3 DNA: TGTGCCAGCAGCTTAGTCCCTAGTATTGCGCAGTATTTT. It yields the protein CASSLVPSIAQYF. The J gene is TRBJ2-3, the V gene TRBV7-9; no reliable D call. CDR1 is SEHNR and CDR2 is FQNEAQ in the germline V gene (reference sequence). The ends were cut back, 1 base at V and 10 bases at J, with 12 bases in the middle. CDR3 length equals 13 residues.

V and J are TRBV27 and TRBJ2-1; 9 positions agree with TRBD1. The CDR3 is 14 amino acids. Germline V gene sequence: CDR1 MNHEY, CDR2 SMNVEV (reference sequence). V gave up 4 bases and J gave up 6 bases; unmatched junction bases: 4. CDR3 sequence reads: CASSSGQGINEQFF. The CDR3 bases are TGTGCCAGCAGTTCGGGACAGGGAATCAATGAGCAGTTCTTC.

The chain has TRBV30 and TRBJ1-3; D possibly corresponds to TRBD1 (5 bases). The ends were cut back, 0 bases at V and 10 bases at J, with 13 bases in the middle. This CDR3 contains 13 residues. CDR1 is GTSNPN and CDR2 is SVGIG in the germline V gene (reference sequence). The CDR3 reads CAWSVYGGQTIYF. The DNA for the CDR3 is TGTGCCTGGAGTGTCTACGGCGGACAAACCATATATTTT.

The rearrangement joins TRBV3-1 (or the pseudogene TRBV3-2) to TRBJ1-4; D gene ambiguous. Trimming stripped 4 bases from V and 5 bases from J, with 14 bases between. Germline lookup yields CDR1 LGHDT and CDR2 YNNKEL (reference sequence). The CDR3 runs 15 residues. The CDR3 sequence is CASSPGPSKNEKLFF. CDR3 coding DNA: TGTGCCAGCAGCCCCGGTCCTTCTAAAAATGAAAAACTGTTTTTT.

The V and J genes are TRBV25-1 and TRBJ1-6; D unresolved. Per germline, CDR1 MGHDK and CDR2 SYGVNS. Trimming took off 2 bases at V and 11 bases at J, with 16 bases between the two ends. CDR3 size: 15 residues. The CDR3: CASSEEGWEGTPLHF. In nucleotides, the CDR3 is TGTGCCAGCAGTGAAGAGGGCTGGGAGGGAACACCCCTCCACTTT. Together with reference TRBV25-1 and TRBJ1-6, the CDR3 gives the full variable domain: EADIYQTPRYLVIGTGKKITLECSQTMGHDKMYWYQQDPGMELHLIHYSYGVNSTEKGDLSSESTVSRIRTEHFPLTLESARPSHTSQYLCASSEEGWEGTPLHFGNGTRLTVT.

V and J are TRBV30 and TRBJ1-5; TRBD1 matches 8 bases. CDR3 size: 13 residues. CDR1 GTSNPN and CDR2 SVGIG come from the germline V gene (reference sequence). V gave up 5 bases and J gave up 5 bases; unmatched junction bases: 5. CDR3 bases: TGTGCCTGGGGATTACAGGGGGATCAGCCCCAGCATTTT. Its translation: CAWGLQGDQPQHF.